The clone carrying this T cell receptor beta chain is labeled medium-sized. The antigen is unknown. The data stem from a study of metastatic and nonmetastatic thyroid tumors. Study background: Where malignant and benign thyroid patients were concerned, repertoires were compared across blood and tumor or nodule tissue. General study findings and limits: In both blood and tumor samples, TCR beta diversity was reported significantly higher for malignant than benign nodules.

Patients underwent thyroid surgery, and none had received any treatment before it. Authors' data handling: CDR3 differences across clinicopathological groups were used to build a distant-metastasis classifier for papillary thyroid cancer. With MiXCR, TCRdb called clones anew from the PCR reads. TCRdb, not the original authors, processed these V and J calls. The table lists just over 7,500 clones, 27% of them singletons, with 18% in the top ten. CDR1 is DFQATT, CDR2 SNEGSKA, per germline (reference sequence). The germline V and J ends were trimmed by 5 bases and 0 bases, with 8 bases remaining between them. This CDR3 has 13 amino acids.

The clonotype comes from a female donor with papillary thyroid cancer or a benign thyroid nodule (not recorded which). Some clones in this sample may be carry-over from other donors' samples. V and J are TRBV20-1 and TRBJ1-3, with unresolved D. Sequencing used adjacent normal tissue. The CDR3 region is CSAGRHSGNTIYF. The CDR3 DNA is TGCAGTGCTGGGCGCCACTCTGGAAACACCATATATTTT.